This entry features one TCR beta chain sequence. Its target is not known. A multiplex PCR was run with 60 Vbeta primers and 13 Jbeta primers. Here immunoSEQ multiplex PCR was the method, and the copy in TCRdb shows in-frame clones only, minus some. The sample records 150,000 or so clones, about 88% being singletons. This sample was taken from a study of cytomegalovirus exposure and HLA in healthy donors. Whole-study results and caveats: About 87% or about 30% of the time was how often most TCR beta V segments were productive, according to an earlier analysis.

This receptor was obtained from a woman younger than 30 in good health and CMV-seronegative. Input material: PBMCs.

CDR3: CASSYLGGEQYF. CDR3 DNA: TGTGCCAGCAGTTACTTAGGGGGAGAGCAGTACTTC. The chain uses TRBV6-5 and TRBJ2-7, with a weak D call TRBD1 (6 bases). The V gene's germline CDR1 is MNHEY and CDR2 SVGAGI. Trimming stripped 1 base from V and 7 bases from J, with 8 bases between. There are 12 residues in the CDR3.